This T cell receptor beta chain was sequenced during a study of OX40 agonist ivuxolimab in advanced cancers. Study as a whole: Checkpoint inhibitors had been given previously to 40% of patients. Two cutaneous melanoma patients and one hepatocellular carcinoma patient, three in all, had partial responses.

The method was immunoSEQ multiplex PCR; TCRdb's version includes in-frame clones alone and lacks a portion of them. The sample holds some 100,000 clones; under 95% are singletons and the top ten take about 0.49%. CDR3 length: 15 residues. Trimming cost V 5 bases and J 2 bases, with 16 bases left between them. CDR1 is MNHNS and CDR2 is SASEGT in the germline V gene. The material sequenced was CD4+ or CD8+ T cells sorted from blood, taken in a trial of the OX40 agonist ivuxolimab. This TCR came from an adult with an advanced solid tumor such as melanoma, head and neck, liver or kidney cancer. The chain has TRBV6-1 and TRBJ2-7; D is undetermined. The CDR3 region has the DNA TGTGCCAGCAGTTCCAAGGGTGGCGGTACCTACGAGCAGTACTTC. Protein: CASSSKGGGTYEQYF.